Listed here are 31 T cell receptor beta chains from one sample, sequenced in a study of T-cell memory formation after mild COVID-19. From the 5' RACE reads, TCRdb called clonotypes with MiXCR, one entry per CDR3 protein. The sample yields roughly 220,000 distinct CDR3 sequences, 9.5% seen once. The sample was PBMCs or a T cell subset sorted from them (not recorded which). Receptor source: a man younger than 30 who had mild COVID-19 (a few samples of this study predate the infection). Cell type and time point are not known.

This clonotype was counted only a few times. CDR3 coding DNA: TGTGCCAGCAGCTCGGGGTTTCCCTCCGCTGATACGCAGTATTTT. Encoded protein: CASSSGFPSADTQYF. This chain links TRBV11-2 with TRBJ2-3, with D possibly TRBD2 on 5 matching bases. In germline, CDR1 is SGHAT, CDR2 FQNNGV. This CDR3 spans 15 amino acids. The ends were cut back, 4 bases at V and 6 bases at J, with 17 bases in the middle. Drawing the rest from reference TRBV11-2 and TRBJ2-3, the complete variable domain is EAGVAQSPRYKIIEKRQSVAFWCNPISGHATLYWYQQILGQGPKLLIQFQNNGVVDDSQLPKDRFSAERLKGVDSTLKIQPAKLEDSAVYLCASSSGFPSADTQYFGPGTRLTVL.

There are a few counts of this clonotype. CDR3 sequence reads: CASSVADSNYGYTF. In DNA, the CDR3 is TGTGCCAGCAGCGTAGCCGACAGCAACTATGGCTACACCTTC. The gene calls are TRBV9 and TRBJ1-2; the D gene is possibly TRBD1 (5 bases). Trimming stripped 0 bases from V and 2 bases from J, with 8 bases between. The CDR3 spans 14 residues. CDR1 is SGDLS, CDR2 YYNGEE, per germline.

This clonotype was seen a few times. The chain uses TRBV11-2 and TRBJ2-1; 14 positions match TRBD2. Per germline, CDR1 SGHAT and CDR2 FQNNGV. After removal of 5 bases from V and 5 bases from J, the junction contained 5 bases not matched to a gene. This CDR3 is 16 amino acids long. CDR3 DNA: TGTGCCAGCAGCACTAGACTAGCGGGGGGGGACAATGAGCAGTTCTTC. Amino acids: CASSTRLAGGDNEQFF. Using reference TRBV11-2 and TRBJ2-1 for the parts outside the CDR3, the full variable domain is EAGVAQSPRYKIIEKRQSVAFWCNPISGHATLYWYQQILGQGPKLLIQFQNNGVVDDSQLPKDRFSAERLKGVDSTLKIQPAKLEDSAVYLCASSTRLAGGDNEQFFGPGTRLTVL.

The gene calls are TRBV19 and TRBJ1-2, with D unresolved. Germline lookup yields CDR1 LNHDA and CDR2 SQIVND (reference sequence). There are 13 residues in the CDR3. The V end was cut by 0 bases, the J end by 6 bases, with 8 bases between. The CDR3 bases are TGTGCCAGTAGTATAGAGAGGCGGAATGGCTACACCTTC. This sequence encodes CASSIERRNGYTF.

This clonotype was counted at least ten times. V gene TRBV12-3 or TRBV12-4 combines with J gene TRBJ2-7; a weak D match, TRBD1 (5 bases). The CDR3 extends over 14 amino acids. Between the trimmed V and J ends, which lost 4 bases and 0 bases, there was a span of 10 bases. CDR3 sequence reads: CASSWNQGSYEQYF. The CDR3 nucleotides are TGTGCCAGCAGTTGGAATCAGGGCTCCTACGAGCAGTACTTC.

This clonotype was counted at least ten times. The CDR3 DNA is TGCAGTGCCCAGAGGGACCGCGAGACCCAGTACTTC. Its protein is CSAQRDRETQYF. The rearrangement links TRBV20-1 to TRBJ2-5; D possibly matches TRBD1 or TRBD2 (5 bases each). Trimming stripped 6 bases from V and 5 bases from J, with 13 bases between. CDR1 and CDR2 from the germline V gene are DFQATT and SNEGSKA (reference sequence). There are 12 residues in the CDR3.

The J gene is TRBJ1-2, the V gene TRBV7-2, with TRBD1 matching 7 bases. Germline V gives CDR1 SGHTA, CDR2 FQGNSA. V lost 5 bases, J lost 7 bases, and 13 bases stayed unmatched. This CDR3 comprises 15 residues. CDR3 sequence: CASSRGDSLGSGYTF. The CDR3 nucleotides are TGTGCCAGCAGCCGGGGGGACAGCTTAGGGAGTGGCTACACCTTC.

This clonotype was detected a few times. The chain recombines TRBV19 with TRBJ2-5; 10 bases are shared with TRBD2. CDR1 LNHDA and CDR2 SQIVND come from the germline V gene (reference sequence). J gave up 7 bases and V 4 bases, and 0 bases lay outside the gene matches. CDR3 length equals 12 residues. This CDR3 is CASSTSGGTQYF. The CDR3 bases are TGTGCCAGTAGTACTAGCGGGGGGACCCAGTACTTC.

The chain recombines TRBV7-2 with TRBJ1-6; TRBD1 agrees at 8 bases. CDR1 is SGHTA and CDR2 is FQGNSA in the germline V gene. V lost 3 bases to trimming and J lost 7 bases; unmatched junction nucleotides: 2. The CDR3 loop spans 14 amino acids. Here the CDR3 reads CASSFRQGNSPLHF. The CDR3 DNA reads TGTGCCAGCAGCTTTAGACAGGGGAATTCACCCCTCCACTTT.

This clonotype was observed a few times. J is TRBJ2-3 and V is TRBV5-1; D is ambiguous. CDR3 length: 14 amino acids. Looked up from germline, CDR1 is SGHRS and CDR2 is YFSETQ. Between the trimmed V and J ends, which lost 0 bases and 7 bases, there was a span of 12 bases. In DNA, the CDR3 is TGCGCCAGCAGCTTGGGGGAAGGGCCAAATACGCAGTATTTT. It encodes CASSLGEGPNTQYF.

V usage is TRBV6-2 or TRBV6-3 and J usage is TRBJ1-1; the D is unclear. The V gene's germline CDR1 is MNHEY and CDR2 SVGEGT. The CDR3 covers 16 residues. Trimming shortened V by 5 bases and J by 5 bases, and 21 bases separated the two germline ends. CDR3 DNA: TGTGCCAGCAGTGTTCAAGGGAAAGGCTCTCGGACTGAAGCTTTCTTT. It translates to CASSVQGKGSRTEAFF.

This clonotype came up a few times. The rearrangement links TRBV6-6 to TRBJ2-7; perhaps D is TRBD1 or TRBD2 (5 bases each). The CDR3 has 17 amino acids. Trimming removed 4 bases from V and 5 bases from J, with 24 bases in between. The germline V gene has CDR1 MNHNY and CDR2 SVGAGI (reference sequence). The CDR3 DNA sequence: TGTGCCAGCAGTTCCTCTCGAGGGTTGTCCAGGGTTAACGAGCAGTACGTC. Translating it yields CASSSSRGLSRVNEQYV.

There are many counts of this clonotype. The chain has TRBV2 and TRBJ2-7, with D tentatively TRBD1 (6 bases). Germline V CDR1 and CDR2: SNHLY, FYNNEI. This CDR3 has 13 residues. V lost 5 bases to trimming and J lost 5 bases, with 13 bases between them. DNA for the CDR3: TGTGCCAGCAGTCTCCGACAGGCCGACGAGCAGTACTTC. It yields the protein CASSLRQADEQYF.

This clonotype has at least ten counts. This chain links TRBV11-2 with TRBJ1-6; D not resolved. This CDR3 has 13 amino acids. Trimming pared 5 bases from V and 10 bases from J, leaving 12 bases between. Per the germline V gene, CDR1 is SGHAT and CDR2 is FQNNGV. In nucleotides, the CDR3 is TGTGCCAGCAGCCCGCGTAGTCGGTCACCCCTCCACTTT. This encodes CASSPRSRSPLHF.

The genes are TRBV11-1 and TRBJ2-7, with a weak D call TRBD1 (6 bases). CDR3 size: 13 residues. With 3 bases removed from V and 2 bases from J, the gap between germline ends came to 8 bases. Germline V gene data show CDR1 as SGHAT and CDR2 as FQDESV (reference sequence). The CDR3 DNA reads TGTGCCAGCAGCTTGGGACAAACCTACGAGCAGTACGTC. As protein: CASSLGQTYEQYV.

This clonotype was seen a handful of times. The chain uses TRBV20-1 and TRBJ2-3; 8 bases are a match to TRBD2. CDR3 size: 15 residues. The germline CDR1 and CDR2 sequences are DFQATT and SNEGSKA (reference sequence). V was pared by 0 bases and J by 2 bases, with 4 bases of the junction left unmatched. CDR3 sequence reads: CSARDPGGVTDTQYF. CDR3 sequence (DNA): TGCAGTGCTAGAGATCCGGGGGGGGTCACAGATACGCAGTATTTT.

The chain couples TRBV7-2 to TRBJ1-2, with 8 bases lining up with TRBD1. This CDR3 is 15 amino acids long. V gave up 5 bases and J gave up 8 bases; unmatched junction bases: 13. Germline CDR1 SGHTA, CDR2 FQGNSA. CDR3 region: CASSPRQGPFGGYTF. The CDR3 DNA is TGTGCCAGCAGCCCCCGACAGGGGCCCTTCGGAGGCTACACCTTC.

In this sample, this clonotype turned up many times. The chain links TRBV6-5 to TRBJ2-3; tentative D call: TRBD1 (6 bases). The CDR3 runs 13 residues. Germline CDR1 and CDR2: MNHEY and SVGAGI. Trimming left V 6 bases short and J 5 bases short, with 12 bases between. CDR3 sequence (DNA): TGTGCCAGCAGGTTCCGACAGGAAGATACGCAGTATTTT. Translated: CASRFRQEDTQYF.

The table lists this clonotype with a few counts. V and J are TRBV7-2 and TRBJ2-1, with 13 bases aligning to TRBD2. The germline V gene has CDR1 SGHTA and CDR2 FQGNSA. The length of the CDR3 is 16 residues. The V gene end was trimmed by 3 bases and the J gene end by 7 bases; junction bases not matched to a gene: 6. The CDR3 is CASSLAGTSGVNEQFF. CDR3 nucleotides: TGTGCCAGCAGCTTGGCCGGGACTAGCGGGGTTAATGAGCAGTTCTTC.

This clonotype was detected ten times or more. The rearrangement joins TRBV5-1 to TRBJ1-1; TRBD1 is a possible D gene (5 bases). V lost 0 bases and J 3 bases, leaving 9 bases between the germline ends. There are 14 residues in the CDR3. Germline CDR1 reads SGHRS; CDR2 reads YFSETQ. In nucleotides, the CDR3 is TGCGCCAGCAGCTTGGGCAGGGCGGACACTGAAGCTTTCTTT. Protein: CASSLGRADTEAFF. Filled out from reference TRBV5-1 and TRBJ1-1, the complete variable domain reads KAGVTQTPRYLIKTRGQQVTLSCSPISGHRSVSWYQQTPGQGLQFLFEYFSETQRNKGNFPGRFSGRQFSNSRSEMNVSTLELGDSALYLCASSLGRADTEAFFGQGTRLTVV.

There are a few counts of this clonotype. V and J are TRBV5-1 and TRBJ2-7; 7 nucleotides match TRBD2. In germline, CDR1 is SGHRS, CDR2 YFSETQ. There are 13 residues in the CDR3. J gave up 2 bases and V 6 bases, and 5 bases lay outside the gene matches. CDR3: CASKSSGTYEQYF. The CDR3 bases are TGCGCCAGCAAGTCTAGCGGTACCTACGAGCAGTACTTC.

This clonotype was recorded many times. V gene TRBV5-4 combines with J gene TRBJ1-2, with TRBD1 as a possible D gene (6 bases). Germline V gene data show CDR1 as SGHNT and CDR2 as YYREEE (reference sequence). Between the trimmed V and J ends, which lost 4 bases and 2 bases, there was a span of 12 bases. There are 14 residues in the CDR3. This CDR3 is CASSPTGQNYGYTF. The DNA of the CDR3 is TGTGCCAGCAGCCCCACCGGACAGAACTATGGCTACACCTTC.

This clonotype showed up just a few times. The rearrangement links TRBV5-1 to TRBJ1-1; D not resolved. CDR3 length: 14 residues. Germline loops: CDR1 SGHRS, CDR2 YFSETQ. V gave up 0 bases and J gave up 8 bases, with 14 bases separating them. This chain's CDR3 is CASSLEGLLGEAFF. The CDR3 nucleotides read TGCGCCAGCAGCTTGGAAGGACTTCTGGGGGAAGCTTTCTTT.

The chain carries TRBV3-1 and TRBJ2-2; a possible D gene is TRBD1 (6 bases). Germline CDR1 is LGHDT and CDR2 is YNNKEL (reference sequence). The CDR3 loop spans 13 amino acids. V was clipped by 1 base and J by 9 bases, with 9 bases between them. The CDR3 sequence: CASSQATGRELFF. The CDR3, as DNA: TGTGCCAGCAGCCAAGCGACAGGTCGGGAGCTGTTTTTT.

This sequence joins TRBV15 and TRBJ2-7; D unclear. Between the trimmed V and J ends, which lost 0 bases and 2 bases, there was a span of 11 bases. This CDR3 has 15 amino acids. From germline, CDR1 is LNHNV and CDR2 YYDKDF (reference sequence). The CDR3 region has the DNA TGTGCCACCAGCAGAGATTCCGGCAGGCCCTACGAGCAGTACTTC. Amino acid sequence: CATSRDSGRPYEQYF.

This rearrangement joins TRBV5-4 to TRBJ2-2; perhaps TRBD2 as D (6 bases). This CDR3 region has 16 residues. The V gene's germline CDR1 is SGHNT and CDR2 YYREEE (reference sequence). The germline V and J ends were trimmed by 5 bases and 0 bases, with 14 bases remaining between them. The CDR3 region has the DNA TGTGCCAGCAGTTCCCGTGGAGGGCCGAACACCGGGGAGCTGTTTTTT. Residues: CASSSRGGPNTGELFF.

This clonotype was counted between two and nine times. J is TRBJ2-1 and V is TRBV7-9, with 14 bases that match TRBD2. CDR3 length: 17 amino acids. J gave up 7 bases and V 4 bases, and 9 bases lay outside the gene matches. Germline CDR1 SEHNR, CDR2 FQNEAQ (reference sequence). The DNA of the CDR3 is TGTGCCAGCAGCTACCCCGCCGGGACTAGCGGGGGTAATGAGCAGTTCTTC. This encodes CASSYPAGTSGGNEQFF. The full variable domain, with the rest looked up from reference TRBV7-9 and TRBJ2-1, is DTGVSQNPRHKITKRGQNVTFRCDPISEHNRLYWYRQTLGQGPEFLTYFQNEAQLEKSRLLSDRFSAERPKGSFSTLEIQRTEQGDSAMYLCASSYPAGTSGGNEQFFGPGTRLTVL.

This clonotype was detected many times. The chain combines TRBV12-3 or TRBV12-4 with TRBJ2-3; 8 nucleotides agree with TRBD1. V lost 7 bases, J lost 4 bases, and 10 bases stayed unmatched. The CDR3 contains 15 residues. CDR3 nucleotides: TGTGCCAGCACCGACTCCGGGACAGGACCAGATACGCAGTATTTT. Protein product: CASTDSGTGPDTQYF.

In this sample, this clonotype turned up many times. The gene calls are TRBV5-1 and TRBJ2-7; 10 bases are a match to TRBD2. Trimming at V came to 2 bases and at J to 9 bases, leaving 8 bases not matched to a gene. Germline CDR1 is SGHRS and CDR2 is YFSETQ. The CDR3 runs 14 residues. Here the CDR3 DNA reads TGCGCCAGCAGCTTAGCGGGGGGGCTCTCCGGGCAGTACTTC. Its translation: CASSLAGGLSGQYF.

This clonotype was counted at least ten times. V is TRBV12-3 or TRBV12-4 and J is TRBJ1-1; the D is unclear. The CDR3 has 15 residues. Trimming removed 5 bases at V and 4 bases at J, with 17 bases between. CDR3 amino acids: CASSMEPLRSTEAFF. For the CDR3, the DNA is TGTGCCAGCAGTATGGAACCACTCAGGAGCACTGAAGCTTTCTTT.

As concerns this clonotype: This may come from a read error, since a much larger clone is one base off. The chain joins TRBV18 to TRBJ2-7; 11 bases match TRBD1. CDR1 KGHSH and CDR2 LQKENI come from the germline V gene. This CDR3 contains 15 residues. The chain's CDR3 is CASSPTGQGGYEKYF. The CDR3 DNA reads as TGTGCCAGCTCACCAACGGGACAGGGGGGCTACGAGAAGTACTTC. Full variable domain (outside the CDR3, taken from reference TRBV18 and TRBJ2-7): NAGVMQNPRHLVRRRGQEARLRCSPMKGHSHVYWYRQLPEEGLKFMVYLQKENIIDESGMPKERFSAEFPKEGPSILRIQQVVRGDSAAYFCASSPTGQGGYEKYFGPGTRLTVT.